The clone carrying this T cell receptor (beta chain) appeared once. No antigen is known for it. TCRdb's copy holds only in-frame clones and misses some; the assay was immunoSEQ multiplex PCR. The sample lists roughly 14,000 clones, more than 85% occurring once. Germline CDR1 reads LNHDA; CDR2 reads SQIVND (reference sequence). The CDR3 covers 13 residues. V lost 6 bases, J lost 4 bases, and 9 bases lay in between. This sample is part of a study of PD-1 blockade in mismatch repair-deficient tumors. Study results and caveats: Tumor-resident clones, often undetectable pretreatment in blood, expanded then contracted after pembrolizumab.

Time point noted: approximately ten-day in vitro stimulation with candidate neoantigen peptide 6. Cells were stimulated roughly eleven days with each of over five ELISpot-reactive neoantigens. Clone fold changes were calculated against an identical culture without peptide. The sequenced sample was cells cultured in vitro, obtained from a patient treated with pembrolizumab. The sequence came from an adult with mismatch repair-deficient cancer. This chain uses TRBV19 with TRBJ2-2; D is perhaps TRBD1 or TRBD2 (5 bases each). CDR3 nucleotides: TGTGCCAGTAGGCAGGGACCCACCGGGGAGCTGTTTTTT. Translation gives CASRQGPTGELFF.